One and the same sample provided the 29 T cell receptor beta chains below, sequenced in a study of blood T cell repertoires in COVID-19. The method was immunoSEQ multiplex PCR; TCRdb's version includes in-frame clones alone and lacks a portion of them. The sample comprises 250,000 or so clones, around 86% of which are singletons, and over 2% rests with the top ten. The sequencing input was PBMCs or T cells enriched from blood (not recorded which). The receptor set was obtained from a woman in her forties or fifties who had recovered from COVID-19.

The gene calls are TRBV5-1 and TRBJ2-7, with 7 bases lining up with TRBD1. The V gene's germline CDR1 is SGHRS and CDR2 YFSETQ. V was clipped by 4 bases and J by 9 bases; unmatched bases: 10. The CDR3 sequence is 13 residues long. CDR3 region: CASSPDRISAQYF. In nucleotides, the CDR3 is TGCGCCAGCAGCCCGGACAGGATCTCGGCGCAGTACTTC.

This rearrangement joins TRBV4-1 to TRBJ1-4; possible D gene TRBD1, 5 bases. The ends were cut back, 1 base at V and 6 bases at J, with 15 bases in the middle. Germline-derived CDR1 and CDR2 are MGHRA and YSYEKL. The CDR3 consists of 16 residues. CDR3 nucleotides: TGCGCCAGCAGCCAAGGGAGCGTTAGGGGTTATGAAAAACTGTTTTTT. Translation gives CASSQGSVRGYEKLFF.

The chain carries TRBV19 and TRBJ1-1; D unclear. V dropped 1 base and J dropped 4 bases, with 7 bases sitting between them. Germline CDR1 is LNHDA and CDR2 is SQIVND (reference sequence). This CDR3 has 13 amino acids. CDR3 sequence: CASSIVGSTEAFF. The CDR3 nucleotides read TGTGCCAGTAGTATAGTAGGGAGCACTGAAGCTTTCTTT.

This chain uses TRBV7-8 with TRBJ2-7; 10 nucleotides match TRBD2. This CDR3 is 14 amino acids long. Per the germline V gene, CDR1 is SGHVS and CDR2 is FQNEAQ. Trimming at V came to 2 bases and at J to 4 bases, leaving 2 bases not matched to a gene. The CDR3 region is CASSLQREGYEQYF. As DNA, the CDR3 is TGTGCCAGCAGCTTACAGCGGGAGGGGTACGAGCAGTACTTC.

The rearrangement links TRBV6-6 to TRBJ2-1, with no clear D. V shed 1 base and J shed 3 bases, with 13 bases lying between them. Germline CDR1 is MNHNY and CDR2 is SVGAGI (reference sequence). CDR3 length equals 16 residues. The CDR3 DNA follows: TGTGCCAGCAGTTACTTAATAGCCCCTGGCTACAATGAGCAGTTCTTC. As protein: CASSYLIAPGYNEQFF.

J is TRBJ1-4 and V is TRBV5-1; D unclear. With 5 bases removed from V and 0 bases from J, the gap between germline ends came to 8 bases. The CDR3 spans 14 residues. Germline CDR1 and CDR2: SGHRS and YFSETQ. The CDR3 protein is CASSSTSTNEKLFF. DNA for the CDR3: TGCGCCAGCAGTAGCACCTCAACTAATGAAAAACTGTTTTTT.

In its sample, this clone was seen a few times. This chain uses TRBV10-3 with TRBJ2-7; D gene unclear. The CDR3 has 12 residues. V dropped 6 bases and J dropped 3 bases, with 9 bases sitting between them. Germline CDR1 ENHRY, CDR2 SYGVKD. For the CDR3, the DNA is TGTGCCATCAGCGCCGGTGACTACGAGCAGTACTTC. Protein: CAISAGDYEQYF.

Regarding this clone: Other DNA sequences of this sample code for an identical CDR3. This chain links TRBV27 with TRBJ2-7; TRBD2 agrees at 7 bases. The trim removed 3 bases at V and 0 bases at J, leaving 2 bases unmatched. Germline CDR1 is MNHEY and CDR2 is SMNVEV (reference sequence). CDR3 length equals 14 residues. CDR3 DNA: TGTGCCAGCAGTTTCCGCGGGAGCTCCTACGAGCAGTACTTC. Encoded protein: CASSFRGSSYEQYF.

This clone has only one observation. The chain links TRBV7-8 to TRBJ1-3; TRBD1 agrees at 9 bases. The CDR3 covers 15 residues. Germline values: CDR1 SGHVS, CDR2 FQNEAQ. V dropped 3 bases and J dropped 2; count of bases not matched to a gene: 2. This CDR3 reads CASSFNRGPGNTIYF. The CDR3 DNA is TGTGCCAGCAGCTTCAACAGGGGGCCTGGAAACACCATATATTTT.

This clone was found once. The rearrangement uses TRBV6-6 and TRBJ2-7; D perhaps matches TRBD2 (6 bases). In germline, CDR1 is MNHNY, CDR2 SVGAGI (reference sequence). CDR3 length equals 12 residues. V shed 6 bases and J shed 2 bases, with 8 bases lying between them. CDR3 loop: CASSGGPYEQYF. The DNA of the CDR3 is TGTGCCAGCAGCGGGGGACCCTACGAGCAGTACTTC.

The chain recombines TRBV3-1 (or the pseudogene TRBV3-2) with TRBJ2-6; D is perhaps TRBD2 (6 bases). The CDR3 consists of 15 residues. Trimming removed 4 bases at V and 1 base at J, with 8 bases between. Germline CDR1 and CDR2: LGHDT and YNNKEL (reference sequence). CDR3 sequence (DNA): TGTGCCAGCAGCCGGGGACTGTCTGGGGCCAACGTCCTGACTTTC. Amino acid sequence: CASSRGLSGANVLTF.

This clone appeared once. The CDR3 sequence is CASSSSLQGVVQPQHF. In DNA, the CDR3 is TGTGCCAGCAGCTCAAGCCTTCAGGGGGTGGTCCAGCCCCAGCATTTT. This sequence joins TRBV11-2 and TRBJ1-5; 7 bases agree with TRBD1. Trimming cost V 4 bases and J 7 bases; bases outside gene matches: 13. Germline assignment: CDR1 SGHAT and CDR2 FQNNGV. This CDR3 has 16 residues.

The J gene is TRBJ2-1, the V gene TRBV19; 9 nucleotides match TRBD2. The length of the CDR3 is 15 residues. Germline CDR1 is LNHDA and CDR2 is SQIVND (reference sequence). Unmatched junction bases numbered 8, after V lost 3 bases and J lost 8 bases. CDR3 loop: CASSISAGGIDEQFF. The CDR3 coding sequence is TGTGCCAGTAGTATCTCAGCGGGAGGTATAGATGAGCAGTTCTTC.

This chain joins TRBV7-2 and TRBJ1-2; 8 bases align to TRBD1. The J segment lost 8 bases and the V segment lost 4 bases, leaving 9 bases of the junction unmatched. Germline assignment: CDR1 SGHTA and CDR2 FQGNSA. The CDR3 is 14 residues long. DNA for the CDR3: TGTGCCAGCAGCTCCCGGACAGGGATTCAAGGCTACACCTTC. The encoded protein is CASSSRTGIQGYTF.

The chain is built from TRBV5-5 and TRBJ1-6; D is possibly TRBD1 (5 bases). Germline CDR1 and CDR2: SGHKS and YYEKEE (reference sequence). Trimming pared 0 bases from V and 3 bases from J, leaving 7 bases between. The CDR3 extends over 15 amino acids. Here the CDR3 DNA reads TGTGCCAGCAGCTTGGAGGGGAACTATAATTCACCCCTCCACTTT. Its translation is CASSLEGNYNSPLHF.

The rearrangement joins TRBV4-2 to TRBJ2-1; 14 nucleotides agree with TRBD2. CDR1 is LGHNA, CDR2 YNFKEQ, per germline. V dropped 1 base and J dropped 2; count of bases not matched to a gene: 4. The CDR3 loop spans 18 amino acids. The CDR3 nucleotides read TGTGCCAGCAGCCAAGCTGGGACTAGCGGGAGCCCCTACAATGAGCAGTTCTTC. It translates to CASSQAGTSGSPYNEQFF.

The chain combines TRBV6-5 with TRBJ1-1; the match to TRBD1 covers 10 bases. V gave up 6 bases and J gave up 4 bases; unmatched junction bases: 8. Per germline, CDR1 MNHEY and CDR2 SVGAGI. The CDR3 has 15 residues. The CDR3 spells CASRPGQGGITEAFF. The CDR3 bases are TGTGCCAGCAGACCAGGACAGGGGGGTATCACTGAAGCTTTCTTT.

About this clone itself: This sample includes further DNA sequences coding for the same CDR3. The rearrangement links TRBV7-9 to TRBJ2-7, with 7 positions matching TRBD1. The germline CDR1 and CDR2 sequences are SEHNR and FQNEAQ (reference sequence). CDR3 length: 13 residues. The V and J ends lost 5 bases and 4 bases, in that order; junction bases with no gene match: 5. The CDR3 is CASSPRQGYEQYF. DNA for the CDR3: TGTGCCAGCAGCCCCCGACAGGGATACGAGCAGTACTTC.

The chain carries TRBV5-1 and TRBJ1-2; D is undetermined. V lost 5 bases, J lost 4 bases, and 18 bases lay in between. Germline CDR1 SGHRS, CDR2 YFSETQ. This CDR3 contains 15 residues. In DNA form, the CDR3 reads TGCGCCAGCAGTTCTTATGAGAGTTCGGGCTATGGCTACACCTTC. This gives the protein CASSSYESSGYGYTF.

V and J are TRBV25-1 and TRBJ2-7, with 7 bases that match TRBD1. From germline, CDR1 is MGHDK and CDR2 SYGVNS. Germline trimming cut 6 bases from V and 6 bases from J; bases unmatched to any gene: 8. The CDR3 has 13 amino acids. The CDR3 loop reads CASRKQQGSEQYF. CDR3 DNA: TGTGCCAGCAGAAAACAACAGGGGAGCGAGCAGTACTTC.

The CDR3 is CASTRGSEQYF. CDR3 DNA: TGTGCCAGCACCCGCGGCTCCGAGCAGTACTTC. The V gene is TRBV7-9, the J gene TRBJ2-7, with D uncertain. The CDR3 is 11 amino acids. The germline V gene encodes CDR1 SEHNR and CDR2 FQNEAQ (reference sequence). V lost 7 bases and J 6 bases, leaving 10 bases between the germline ends.

The chain has TRBV27 and TRBJ1-3; D is unclear. Per the germline V gene, CDR1 is MNHEY and CDR2 is SMNVEV (reference sequence). V was pared by 4 bases and J by 5 bases, with 9 bases between. The CDR3 is made up of 13 amino acids. The CDR3 reads CASSSGVRNTIYF. CDR3 coding DNA: TGTGCCAGCAGTTCCGGGGTTAGAAACACCATATATTTT.

The CDR3 sequence: CASSPWTGGNYGYTF. For the CDR3, the DNA is TGTGCCAGCTCACCGTGGACGGGGGGTAACTATGGCTACACCTTC. This chain connects TRBV18 to TRBJ1-2; D might be TRBD1 (5 bases). The V end lost 3 bases, the J end lost 1 base, and 12 bases lay between the germline ends. CDR3 length: 15 residues. From germline, CDR1 is KGHSH and CDR2 LQKENI.

This clone appeared once. The gene calls are TRBV6-2 or TRBV6-3 and TRBJ1-5; 9 positions match TRBD1. CDR1 MNHEY and CDR2 SVGEGT come from the germline V gene. Losses at the gene ends were 2 bases for V and 7 bases for J; bases not matched to a gene: 3. The CDR3 has 14 amino acids. As DNA, the CDR3 is TGTGCCAGCAGTTACAGGACAGGGGCACAGCCCCAGCATTTT. Translation gives CASSYRTGAQPQHF.

About this clone itself: Sequence at one end of the junction differs from germline and may be a read error. The J gene is TRBJ2-3, the V gene TRBV7-2, with 13 bases identical to TRBD2. CDR3 length equals 13 residues. In germline, CDR1 is SGHTA, CDR2 FQGNSA. CDR3 amino acids: CASRPSTSGGAHF. The CDR3 DNA sequence: TGTGCCAGCAGGCCTTCCACTAGCGGGGGGGCCCATTTT.

This chain's CDR3 is CASSRTGSGNSGGYTF. The CDR3 region has the DNA TGTGCCAGCAGTCGGACAGGTTCGGGTAACTCGGGCGGCTACACCTTC. The J gene is TRBJ1-2, the V gene TRBV28, with 7 positions matching TRBD1. The V segment lost 5 bases and the J segment 8 bases; nucleotides outside the gene matches: 17. The CDR3 has 16 residues. Germline V CDR1 and CDR2: MDHEN, SYDVKM.

This clone was recorded once. Other nucleotide sequences in the sample specify the same CDR3. This rearrangement joins TRBV7-2 to TRBJ2-5, with TRBD1 as a possible D gene (5 bases). Germline CDR1 SGHTA, CDR2 FQGNSA. This CDR3 contains 13 residues. V lost 3 bases, J lost 2 bases, and 7 bases lay in between. DNA for the CDR3: TGTGCCAGCAGCTTTGGACAACAAGAGACCCAGTACTTC. As protein: CASSFGQQETQYF.

The gene calls are TRBV7-9 and TRBJ1-4; 9 positions agree with TRBD1. The germline gives CDR1 SEHNR, CDR2 FQNEAQ (reference sequence). The CDR3 is 15 residues long. The V segment lost 3 bases and the J segment 2 bases; nucleotides outside the gene matches: 1. In DNA form, the CDR3 reads TGTGCCAGCAGCTTCGACAGGGGGACTAATGAAAAACTGTTTTTT. It yields the protein CASSFDRGTNEKLFF.

The J gene is TRBJ1-2, the V gene TRBV19; no clear D. Trimming removed 3 bases from V and 3 bases from J, with 5 bases in between. The CDR3 runs 12 residues. Germline V CDR1 and CDR2: LNHDA, SQIVND (reference sequence). The CDR3 DNA sequence: TGTGCCAGTAGTATTTCGGACTATGGCTACACCTTC. Translating gives CASSISDYGYTF.